Listed below are T cell receptor beta chains from one sample, sequenced in a study of blood T cell repertoires in COVID-19. Libraries were prepared by immunoSEQ multiplex PCR; TCRdb keeps only in-frame clonotypes and omits some of them. This table holds roughly 250,000 clones, just over 90% found once. Sequencing was performed on PBMCs or T cells enriched from blood (not recorded which). Every receptor here comes from a woman in her late teens or twenties who had recovered from COVID-19. CDR3s include the opening cysteine and the closing phenylalanine or tryptophan. Each record gives: V gene, CDR3 length, J gene, D gene, clone size, CDR3 DNA, CDR3 protein. A D gene is named only where the DNA matches it firmly. Some rows have no size entry. The others give once, few or many, or a class for an expanded clone.

>TRBV7-8|14|TRBJ1-3|NA|few
TGTGCCAGCAGCTTATCAGGGTCTGGAAACACCATATATTTT
CASSLSGSGNTIYF
>TRBV7-9|13|TRBJ1-1|NA|NA
TGTGCCAGCAGCTTAAACGGTCGGACTGAAGCTTTCTTT
CASSLNGRTEAFF
>TRBV3-1/TRBV3-2|13|TRBJ1-1|TRBD1|NA
TGTGCCAGCAGTTACAGGGGGAACACTGAAGCTTTCTTT
CASSYRGNTEAFF
>TRBV18|14|TRBJ2-2|NA|NA
TGTGCCAGCACTTCGGGGGCGAACACCGGGGAGCTGTTTTTT
CASTSGANTGELFF
>TRBV9|17|TRBJ2-2|NA|NA
TGTGCCAGCAGCGTAGGGGGGCTGGGATTTAACACCGGGGAGCTGTTTTTT
CASSVGGLGFNTGELFF
>TRBV9|16|TRBJ1-3|TRBD1|once
TGTGCCAGCAGCGTAATGGGACAGGGCTCTGGAAACACCATATATTTT
CASSVMGQGSGNTIYF
>TRBV6-2/TRBV6-3|13|TRBJ2-1|NA|once
TGTGCCAGCAGTTACACTTCCTACAATGAGCAGTTCTTC
CASSYTSYNEQFF
>TRBV19|13|TRBJ1-2|TRBD1|NA
TGTGCCAGTAGTCTGACAGGGGCGGATGGCTACACCTTC
CASSLTGADGYTF
>TRBV4-3|16|TRBJ2-7|TRBD1|NA
TGCGCCAGCAGCCAAGACCCTCGACAGGGTACCTACGAGCAGTACTTC
CASSQDPRQGTYEQYF
>TRBV21-1|20|TRBJ2-3|NA|once
TGTGCCAGCAGCAAAATCCGTTGCCGACGGGAGGACCTTAGCACAGATACGCAGTATTTT
CASSKIRCRREDLSTDTQYF
>TRBV20-1|16|TRBJ1-5|NA|NA
TGCAGTGCTAGTGTTTTCGTCCGGGGGTCGATACAGCCCCAGCATTTT
CSASVFVRGSIQPQHF
>TRBV10-3|13|TRBJ1-5|NA|NA
TGTGCCATCAGTGGAAATCGGGATCAGCCCCAGCATTTT
CAISGNRDQPQHF
>TRBV5-1|16|TRBJ1-1|TRBD1|NA
TGCGCCAGCAGCAGGTGGACAGGGCCCCCGAACACTGAAGCTTTCTTT
CASSRWTGPPNTEAFF
>TRBV24-1|14|TRBJ1-1|TRBD1|NA
TGTGCCACCAGTGATGGGACCAGGGGGGATGAAGCTTTCTTT
CATSDGTRGDEAFF
>TRBV3-1/TRBV3-2|14|TRBJ2-3|NA|NA
TGTGCCAGCAGCCAAGATACTATCACAGATACGCAGTATTTT
CASSQDTITDTQYF
>TRBV19|17|TRBJ1-2|TRBD1|NA
TGTGCCAGTACATTCGCCCTAGGGGGCACCGGGCACTATGGCTACACCTTC
CASTFALGGTGHYGYTF
>TRBV20-1|11|TRBJ2-5|NA|NA
TGCAGTGCTCCGTACCAAGAGACCCAGTACTTC
CSAPYQETQYF
>TRBV7-9|14|TRBJ2-3|NA|once
TGTGCCAGCAGCTCATTTAGTCTCACAGATACGCAGTATTTT
CASSSFSLTDTQYF
>TRBV11-2|14|TRBJ1-1|TRBD1|NA
TGTGCCAGCAGCAAGGGGGCTTGGGACACTGAAGCTTTCTTT
CASSKGAWDTEAFF
>TRBV6-4|15|TRBJ2-3|NA|few
TGTGCCAGCAGCCCGGGGGTCCAAACCACAGATACGCAGTATTTT
CASSPGVQTTDTQYF
>TRBV5-1|15|TRBJ2-7|TRBD1|NA
TGCGCCAGCAGCCCTCCGGGACAGATAAACTACGAGCAGTACTTC
CASSPPGQINYEQYF
>TRBV13|14|TRBJ1-6|TRBD1|NA
TGTGCCAGCAGCAACGGGACAGGGGGTTCACCCCTCCACTTT
CASSNGTGGSPLHF
>TRBV12-3/TRBV12-4|12|TRBJ1-4|NA|NA
TGTGCCAGCAAGTCCAGAAATGAAAAACTGTTTTTT
CASKSRNEKLFF
>TRBV7-2|15|TRBJ2-3|NA|NA
TGTGCCAGCAGCTTCCTAGGGGTGGTGACAGATACGCAGTATTTT
CASSFLGVVTDTQYF
>TRBV25-1|12|TRBJ1-1|NA|NA
TGTGCCAGCAGTGAATTTGGGCCCGAAGCTTTCTTT
CASSEFGPEAFF
>TRBV9|15|TRBJ2-2|TRBD2|NA
TGTGCCAGCACCTCTAGCGGGAGGAACACCGGGGAGCTGTTTTTT
CASTSSGRNTGELFF
>TRBV4-1|13|TRBJ1-2|NA|NA
TGCGCCAGCAGCCAAATAAGCAACTATGGCTACACCTTC
CASSQISNYGYTF
>TRBV14|14|TRBJ1-1|NA|NA
TGTGCCAGCAGCCAATTTGACAGGAACACTGAAGCTTTCTTT
CASSQFDRNTEAFF
>TRBV9|15|TRBJ1-4|TRBD1|NA
TGTGCCAGCAGCCCTCGGACAGGGGGGGCCCTAGAGCTGTTTTTT
CASSPRTGGALELFF
>TRBV2|15|TRBJ2-2|NA|NA
TGTGCCAGCAGCGCTCAGGGCCTGTTTGCCGGGGAGCTGTTTTTT
CASSAQGLFAGELFF
>TRBV5-1|17|TRBJ2-1|TRBD2|once
TGCGCCAGCAGCTTGGCCCTAGCGGGAGACCTATACAATGAGCAGTTCTTC
CASSLALAGDLYNEQFF
>TRBV4-2|11|TRBJ2-7|NA|NA
TGTGCCAGCAGCCAAGCCCGGGAGCAGTACTTC
CASSQAREQYF
>TRBV18|14|TRBJ1-2|NA|few
TGTGCCAGCTCACCACTAGACCGGGTCGCTGGCTACACCTTC
CASSPLDRVAGYTF